A selection of T cell receptor beta chains follows, all from one sample in a study of T cells after yellow fever vaccination. MiXCR, applied by TCRdb to the 5' RACE reads, yields one record per CDR3 protein. The data hold 500,000 to 650,000 distinct CDR3 sequences, with around a sixth observed a single time. Sequencing was performed on PBMCs, taken 4 to 5 days after the first yellow fever vaccination. The receptors were gathered from a young man who received the YFV17D yellow fever vaccine. The CDR3 runs from the conserved cysteine through the conserved F or W. D genes are given only for firm matches. Only some rows state a clone size, as once, few, many or a class for expanded clones.

v_gene	abundance	d_gene	j_gene	CDR3nt	CDR3aa
TRBV20-1	few	-	TRBJ2-7	TGCCTCGCTGGGCGGGGTTCCGAGCAGTACTTC	CLAGRGSEQYF
TRBV12-3/TRBV12-4	-	-	TRBJ1-2	TGTGCCAGCAGTTTCGGCAGGGGAGAGTATGGCTACACCTTC	CASSFGRGEYGYTF
TRBV5-1	few	-	TRBJ2-6	TGCGCCAGCAGCTTGGGTGGGACCTCTGGGGCCAACGTCCTGACTTTC	CASSLGGTSGANVLTF
TRBV12-3/TRBV12-4	few	-	TRBJ1-1	TGTGCCAGCAGTTTTTGGGGGGGCGCAGGTTGGACTGAAGCTTTCTTT	CASSFWGGAGWTEAFF
TRBV5-1	-	TRBD1	TRBJ2-1	TGCGCCAGCAGCTCTCTCCCGACAGGGGACAATGAGCAGTTCTTC	CASSSLPTGDNEQFF
TRBV7-2	medium-sized	TRBD1	TRBJ1-2	TGTGCCAGCAGCTTACCGACAGGGGGCTATGGCTACACCTTC	CASSLPTGGYGYTF
TRBV7-9	few	TRBD1	TRBJ1-5	TGTGCCAGCAGCTCCTTCGGGACAGTAAATCAGCCCCAGCATTTT	CASSSFGTVNQPQHF
TRBV2	-	-	TRBJ2-1	TGTGCCAGCAGTGAAGCCCCAGGGCCTCTTGAGCAGTTCTTC	CASSEAPGPLEQFF
TRBV24-1	few	-	TRBJ2-5	TGTGCCACCTCCTTAGGGGGGATCCAAGAGACCCAGTACTTC	CATSLGGIQETQYF
TRBV6-1	-	-	TRBJ2-1	TGTGCCAGCTCGGAGCCACCGAGCTCCTACAATGAGCAGTTCTTC	CASSEPPSSYNEQFF
TRBV5-1	-	-	TRBJ2-5	TGCGCCAGCAGCTTCACACAGGGAGCAGAGACCCAGTACTTC	CASSFTQGAETQYF
TRBV20-1	-	-	TRBJ1-3	TGCAGTGCTAGAGATAGGACCACCTCTGGAAACACCATATATTTT	CSARDRTTSGNTIYF
TRBV12-3/TRBV12-4	few	-	TRBJ1-1	TGTGCCAGCAGTTTATGGACGTCTAGCACTGAAGCTTTCTTT	CASSLWTSSTEAFF
TRBV20-1	-	TRBD2	TRBJ2-3	TGCAGTGCTAGAGGGCTTGGCGGGGGGGCAGATACGCAGTATTTT	CSARGLGGGADTQYF
TRBV27	few	-	TRBJ2-5	TGTGCCAGCAGTCCGATCCCCAGCGGCCTAGGAACCCAGTACTTC	CASSPIPSGLGTQYF
TRBV20-1	-	TRBD2	TRBJ2-1	TGCAGTGCTAGAGATCCTTGGCGGGGGGGGAATGAGCAGTTCTTC	CSARDPWRGGNEQFF
TRBV10-3	-	-	TRBJ2-2	TGTGCCACAGTGGACAGTAACACCGGGGAGCTGTTTTTT	CATVDSNTGELFF
TRBV5-1	-	-	TRBJ2-1	TGCGCCAGCAGCTTGGCCTTCGGATGGGCTGAGCAGTTCTTC	CASSLAFGWAEQFF
TRBV7-9	-	-	TRBJ2-3	TGTGCCAGCAGCAGTCGGCCGAGGGAGTTAGGTACGCAGTATTTT	CASSSRPRELGTQYF
TRBV2	few	-	TRBJ2-1	TGTGCCAGCAGTGAAGCGCTGGGACCAGGTGAGCAGTTCTTC	CASSEALGPGEQFF
TRBV9	few	TRBD2	TRBJ2-3	TGTGCCAGCAGCCCGCGGACTAGCGGGGGCTCGGGAGATACGCAGTATTTT	CASSPRTSGGSGDTQYF
TRBV20-1	few	TRBD2	TRBJ2-1	TGCAGTGCTAGATCTAGCGGGGGATATTACAATGAGCAGTTCTTC	CSARSSGGYYNEQFF
TRBV5-4	few	-	TRBJ2-4	TGTGCCAGCAGCTTCGGAGGGGCTCCCAAAAACATTCAGTACTTC	CASSFGGAPKNIQYF
TRBV15	-	TRBD1	TRBJ2-2	TGTGCCACCAGCAGAGTCCGGGACAGGGGATGGTCCGGGGAGCTGTTTTTT	CATSRVRDRGWSGELFF
TRBV7-2	-	-	TRBJ1-2	TGTGCCAGCAGCTTATTCGAATCGGGTCCTACCTACACCTTC	CASSLFESGPTYTF
TRBV29-1	few	-	TRBJ2-5	TGCAGCGCTGCAGGTCGGTACCAAGAGACCCAGTACTTC	CSAAGRYQETQYF
TRBV10-3	many	-	TRBJ2-1	TGTGCCTCACACGGAAGCGGGCTTAGCTCCTACAATGAGCAGTTCTTC	CASHGSGLSSYNEQFF
TRBV12-3/TRBV12-4	-	TRBD1	TRBJ1-1	TGTGCCAGCAGACTCCCGGGACAGGGGTTGTTGCTGAACACTGAAGCTTTCTTT	CASRLPGQGLLLNTEAFF
TRBV5-6	-	TRBD2	TRBJ2-2	TGTGCCAGCAGCCCGGGACTAGCGGACACCGGGGAGCTGTTTTTT	CASSPGLADTGELFF
TRBV19	few	-	TRBJ2-1	TGTGCCAGTAGTATAGAGGGGCCCAATAGCTCCTACAATGAGCAGTTCTTC	CASSIEGPNSSYNEQFF
TRBV7-9	few	-	TRBJ1-1	TGTGCCAGCAGCCTACTACCTGAAGCTTTCTTT	CASSLLPEAFF
TRBV5-1	few	-	TRBJ2-5	TGCGCCAGCAGCCCGAACAGAGGACAAGAGACCCAGTACTTC	CASSPNRGQETQYF
TRBV20-1	few	TRBD2	TRBJ2-3	TGCAGTGCTAGAGATCTGGGGGGGATAGATACGCAGTATTTT	CSARDLGGIDTQYF
TRBV5-1	-	TRBD1	TRBJ1-5	TGCGCCAGCAGCTGGGGGACAGGGCTGGATCAGCCCCAGCATTTT	CASSWGTGLDQPQHF
TRBV11-2	many	-	TRBJ2-5	TGTGCCAGCAGCCCAGGGCCTTCCCAGTACTTC	CASSPGPSQYF
TRBV4-2	-	-	TRBJ2-2	TGTGCCAGCACCGAAGGAGGGGGCGGCGGGGAGCTGTTTTTT	CASTEGGGGGELFF